The 6 T cell receptor beta chains below were found in one sample sequenced in a study of response to subunit inactivated influenza vaccine. MiXCR was run by TCRdb on the RT-PCR reads, yielding one entry per CDR3 protein. The profile shows 530,000 or so distinct CDR3 sequences, about 14% of them singletons. The sequencing used PBMCs from blood, collected less than 13 days after vaccination. The source is a man aged 50-60 years who received an inactivated influenza vaccine.

The table lists this clonotype with a few counts. The chain carries TRBV7-7 and TRBJ2-5; D may match TRBD1 or TRBD2 (5 bases each). CDR1 is SSHAT, CDR2 FNYEAQ, per germline (reference sequence). V was cut by 6 bases and J by 1 base, with 12 bases left in between. CDR3 length equals 14 residues. The CDR3 sequence is CASRSEGTQETQYF. The CDR3, as DNA: TGTGCCAGCAGATCAGAAGGGACCCAAGAGACCCAGTACTTC.

The chain recombines TRBV3-1 with TRBJ2-5; 7 bases map to TRBD2. There are 14 residues in the CDR3. The ends lost 5 bases at V and 4 bases at J; junction bases unmatched: 7. Germline-derived CDR1 and CDR2 are LGHDT and YNNKEL (reference sequence). CDR3 bases: TGTGCCAGCAGCAGGAGTAGCGGGCGAGAGACCCAGTACTTC. Translation gives CASSRSSGRETQYF.

The CDR3 protein is CASSIGQGAFGNTIYF. In DNA, the CDR3 is TGTGCCAGCTCAATCGGACAGGGGGCTTTTGGAAACACCATATATTTT. The chain links TRBV18 to TRBJ1-3, with 11 bases that match TRBD1. Trimming removed 5 bases from V and 3 bases from J; junction bases left unmatched: 6. CDR1 is KGHSH and CDR2 is LQKENI in the germline V gene. The CDR3 runs to 16 residues.

The chain couples TRBV7-2 to TRBJ2-7, with D hard to call. Germline V lookup: CDR1 SGHTA, CDR2 FQGNSA. This CDR3 spans 15 amino acids. The ends were cut back, 2 bases at V and 2 bases at J, with 13 bases in the middle. The CDR3 loop is CASSLYTGSPYEQYF. The CDR3, as DNA: TGTGCCAGCAGCTTATATACGGGCAGCCCCTACGAGCAGTACTTC.

This clonotype was detected a few times. The CDR3 DNA follows: TGTGCCTGGAGCCCCGGGTCAGATACGCAGTATTTT. The encoded protein is CAWSPGSDTQYF. This chain uses TRBV30 with TRBJ2-3; no clear D. Germline loops: CDR1 GTSNPN, CDR2 SVGIG (reference sequence). Deletions cut 3 bases from V and 4 bases from J, with 8 bases between. CDR3 size: 12 residues.

The chain joins TRBV6-2 or TRBV6-3 to TRBJ2-3, with D maybe TRBD2 (6 bases). In germline, CDR1 is MNHEY, CDR2 SVGEGT. The CDR3 extends over 17 amino acids. Trimming removed 2 bases from V and 2 bases from J, with 17 bases in between. CDR3 region: CASSYDSRGSDTDTQYF. Here the CDR3 DNA reads TGTGCCAGCAGTTACGATTCACGGGGGTCCGACACAGATACGCAGTATTTT.